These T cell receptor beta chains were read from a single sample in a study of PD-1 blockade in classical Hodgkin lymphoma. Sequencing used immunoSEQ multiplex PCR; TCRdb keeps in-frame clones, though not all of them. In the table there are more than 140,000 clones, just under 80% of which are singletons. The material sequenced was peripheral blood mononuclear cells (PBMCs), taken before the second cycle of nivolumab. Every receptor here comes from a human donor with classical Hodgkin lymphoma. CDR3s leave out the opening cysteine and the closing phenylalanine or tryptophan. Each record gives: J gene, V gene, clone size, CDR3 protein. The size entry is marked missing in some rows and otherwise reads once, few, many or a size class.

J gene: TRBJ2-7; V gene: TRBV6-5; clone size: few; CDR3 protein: ASSFVLAGRSYEQY
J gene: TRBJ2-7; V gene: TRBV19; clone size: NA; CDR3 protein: ASSTRGLLSYEQY
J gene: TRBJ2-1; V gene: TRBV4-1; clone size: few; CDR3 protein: ASSLEGGPYNEQF
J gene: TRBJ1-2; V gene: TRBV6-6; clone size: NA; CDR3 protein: ASSYGRAYGYT
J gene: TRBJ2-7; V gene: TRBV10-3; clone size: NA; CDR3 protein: AVGGAYEQY
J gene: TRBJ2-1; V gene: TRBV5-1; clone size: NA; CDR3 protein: ASSPRVSQGTEQF
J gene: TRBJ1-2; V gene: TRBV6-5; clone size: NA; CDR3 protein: ASSYSLGGNYGYT
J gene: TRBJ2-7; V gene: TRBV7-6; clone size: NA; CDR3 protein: ASSLRSPYLTAVEEY
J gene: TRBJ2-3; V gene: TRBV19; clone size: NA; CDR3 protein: ASSLAENLAGGLDTQY
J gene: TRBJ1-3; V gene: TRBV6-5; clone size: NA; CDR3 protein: ASSFVGTVSGNTIY
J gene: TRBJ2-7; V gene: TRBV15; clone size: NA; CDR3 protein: ATSRGRDREQY
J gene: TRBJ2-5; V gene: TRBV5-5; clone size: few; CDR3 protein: ASSLLGLGETQY
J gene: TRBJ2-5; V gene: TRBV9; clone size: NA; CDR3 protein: ASSVVAGVSETQY
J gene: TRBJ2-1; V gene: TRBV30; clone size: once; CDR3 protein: AWVPGLRNSYNEQF
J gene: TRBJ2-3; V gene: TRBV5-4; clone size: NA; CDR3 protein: ASRPAGDTQY
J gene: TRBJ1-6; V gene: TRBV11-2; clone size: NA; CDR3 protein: ASTEGTVSYNSPLH
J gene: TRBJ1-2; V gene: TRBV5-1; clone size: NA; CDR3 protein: ASSLALLTNGYT
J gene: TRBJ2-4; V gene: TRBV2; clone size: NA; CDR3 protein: ASTAGRGGNIQY
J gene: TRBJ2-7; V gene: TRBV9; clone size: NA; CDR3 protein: ASSPASGISYEQY
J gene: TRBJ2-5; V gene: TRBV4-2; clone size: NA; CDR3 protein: ASSQDEGREQY
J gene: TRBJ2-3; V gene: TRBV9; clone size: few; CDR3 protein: ASSVRGTTDTQY
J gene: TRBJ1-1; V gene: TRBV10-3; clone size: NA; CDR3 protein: AISRALIDTEAF
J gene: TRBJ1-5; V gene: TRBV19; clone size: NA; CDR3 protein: ASSKDRDQPQH
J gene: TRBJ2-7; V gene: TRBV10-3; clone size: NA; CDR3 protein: AIHSENRGNLYEQY